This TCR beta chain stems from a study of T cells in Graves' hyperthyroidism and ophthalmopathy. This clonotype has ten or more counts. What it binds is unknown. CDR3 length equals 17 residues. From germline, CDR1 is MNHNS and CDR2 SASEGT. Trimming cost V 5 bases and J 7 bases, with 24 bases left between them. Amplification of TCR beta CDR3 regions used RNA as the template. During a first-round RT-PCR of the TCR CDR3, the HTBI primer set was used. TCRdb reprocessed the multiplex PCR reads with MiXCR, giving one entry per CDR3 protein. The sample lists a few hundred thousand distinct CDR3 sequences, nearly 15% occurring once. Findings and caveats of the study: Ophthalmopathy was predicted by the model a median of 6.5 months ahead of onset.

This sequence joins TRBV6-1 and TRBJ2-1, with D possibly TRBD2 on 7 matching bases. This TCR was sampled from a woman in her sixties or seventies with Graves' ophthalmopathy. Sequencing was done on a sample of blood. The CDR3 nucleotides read TGTGCCAGCAGTACCCTGGCCGGGGGGACGGGGGCGAATGAGCAGTTCTTC. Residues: CASSTLAGGTGANEQFF.